A selection of T cell receptor beta chains follows, all from one sample in a study of T cells in Graves' hyperthyroidism and ophthalmopathy. TCRdb re-derived calls from the multiplex PCR reads in MiXCR, one entry per CDR3 protein. The sample records hundreds of thousands of distinct CDR3 sequences, roughly 16% being singletons. Sample: blood. The source is a woman in her 30s with Graves' hyperthyroidism. CDR3s include the opening cysteine and the closing phenylalanine or tryptophan. The order of the fields is V gene, D gene, J gene, clone size, CDR3 protein, CDR3 DNA. A D gene is named only where the DNA matches it firmly. Only some rows state a clone size, as once, few, many or a class for expanded clones.

V: TRBV5-6
D: TRBD1
J: TRBJ1-5
size: -
CDR3: CASTLQGGWEPQHF
DNA: TGTGCCAGCACCCTACAGGGGGGTTGGGAGCCCCAGCATTTT

V: TRBV2
D: -
J: TRBJ1-4
size: many
CDR3: CASKADRNNEKLFF
DNA: TGTGCCAGCAAGGCAGACCGAAATAATGAAAAACTGTTTTTT

V: TRBV19
D: -
J: TRBJ1-1
size: few
CDR3: CASSISGLASGTEAFF
DNA: TGTGCCAGTAGTATCTCTGGATTGGCCTCGGGGACTGAAGCTTTCTTT

V: TRBV5-1
D: TRBD2
J: TRBJ2-7
size: many
CDR3: CASSLTFRLAGKGDYEQYF
DNA: TGCGCCAGCAGCTTAACATTCCGGCTAGCGGGAAAGGGAGACTACGAGCAGTACTTC

V: TRBV6-1
D: -
J: TRBJ2-1
size: many
CDR3: CASSEALSSYNEQFF
DNA: TGTGCCAGCAGTGAAGCGTTGAGCTCCTACAATGAGCAGTTCTTC

V: TRBV20-1
D: -
J: TRBJ2-3
size: -
CDR3: CSARDYYDTGTDTQYF
DNA: TGCAGTGCTAGAGATTACTACGATACAGGCACAGATACGCAGTATTTT

V: TRBV28
D: TRBD2
J: TRBJ2-7
size: -
CDR3: CASSPRLAGGYEQYF
DNA: TGTGCCAGCAGCCCTCGACTAGCGGGTGGTTACGAGCAGTACTTC

V: TRBV2
D: TRBD2
J: TRBJ2-1
size: few
CDR3: CAASGTRYNEQFF
DNA: TGTGCCGCTTCTGGGACTAGGTACAATGAGCAGTTCTTC

V: TRBV28
D: TRBD1
J: TRBJ1-2
size: -
CDR3: CASSLAGGQGRGYTF
DNA: TGTGCCAGCAGTTTGGCAGGAGGACAGGGGCGGGGCTACACCTTC

V: TRBV28
D: -
J: TRBJ2-3
size: -
CDR3: CASSLFGATSTDTQYF
DNA: TGTGCCAGCAGTTTATTCGGGGCAACCAGCACAGATACGCAGTATTTT

V: TRBV6-2/TRBV6-3
D: TRBD1
J: TRBJ1-1
size: few
CDR3: CASSSGTVDTEAFF
DNA: TGTGCCAGCAGCAGCGGGACAGTGGACACTGAAGCTTTCTTT

V: TRBV11-2
D: -
J: TRBJ2-3
size: many
CDR3: CSSSRFTDTQYF
DNA: TGTTCGAGTAGCAGGTTCACAGATACGCAGTATTTT

V: TRBV18
D: -
J: TRBJ1-1
size: -
CDR3: CASSQNSVNTEAFF
DNA: TGTGCCAGCTCACAAAACAGTGTGAACACTGAAGCTTTCTTT

V: TRBV11-2
D: TRBD1
J: TRBJ2-1
size: many
CDR3: CASSQQGAIFNEQFF
DNA: TGTGCCAGCAGCCAACAGGGGGCAATTTTCAATGAGCAGTTCTTC

V: TRBV12-3/TRBV12-4
D: -
J: TRBJ2-3
size: many
CDR3: CASSLGALPSTDTQYF
DNA: TGTGCCAGCAGTTTAGGCGCACTCCCTAGCACAGATACGCAGTATTTT

V: TRBV5-5
D: -
J: TRBJ2-1
size: many
CDR3: CASSPSSVNEQFF
DNA: TGTGCCAGCAGTCCCTCTAGCGTCAATGAGCAGTTCTTC

V: TRBV5-6
D: -
J: TRBJ2-3
size: few
CDR3: CASSLALRGGTDTQYF
DNA: TGTGCCAGCAGCTTGGCCCTCAGGGGTGGCACAGATACGCAGTATTTT

V: TRBV5-1
D: TRBD1
J: TRBJ1-1
size: many
CDR3: CASSIDRGRKAFF
DNA: TGCGCCAGCAGCATCGACAGGGGGCGGAAGGCTTTCTTT

V: TRBV10-1
D: TRBD2
J: TRBJ2-3
size: -
CDR3: CASSDGGLAGKTGTDTQYF
DNA: TGCGCCAGCAGTGATGGGGGACTAGCGGGAAAAACTGGCACAGATACGCAGTATTTT

V: TRBV28
D: -
J: TRBJ1-2
size: -
CDR3: CASSGDLSSISFLYGYTF
DNA: TGTGCCAGCAGCGGGGACTTGTCCAGTATCTCATTCCTCTATGGCTACACCTTC

V: TRBV10-3
D: TRBD2
J: TRBJ2-1
size: many
CDR3: CAISGTSGTFSYNEQFF
DNA: TGTGCCATCTCCGGGACTAGCGGGACCTTCTCCTACAATGAGCAGTTCTTC

V: TRBV20-1
D: -
J: TRBJ1-5
size: many
CDR3: CSARDIAQRYQPQHF
DNA: TGCAGTGCTAGAGATATAGCCCAAAGGTATCAGCCCCAGCATTTT

V: TRBV11-2
D: -
J: TRBJ2-3
size: few
CDR3: CASSPSVGSSKADTQYF
DNA: TGTGCCAGCAGCCCGTCCGTGGGGAGCTCCAAGGCAGATACGCAGTATTTT

V: TRBV29-1
D: TRBD1
J: TRBJ1-2
size: many
CDR3: CSVEDTGGDNYGYTF
DNA: TGCAGCGTTGAAGATACAGGGGGGGATAACTATGGCTACACCTTC

V: TRBV18
D: -
J: TRBJ1-4
size: -
CDR3: CASSPLSGEAEKLFF
DNA: TGTGCCAGCTCACCACTATCAGGGGAGGCTGAAAAACTGTTTTTT

V: TRBV19
D: TRBD1
J: TRBJ2-2
size: -
CDR3: CASRKQGVIPGELFF
DNA: TGTGCCAGTAGAAAACAGGGGGTCATCCCCGGGGAGCTGTTTTTT

V: TRBV6-1
D: TRBD2
J: TRBJ2-3
size: -
CDR3: CASGRRESTDTQYF
DNA: TGTGCCAGCGGACGGCGGGAGAGCACAGATACGCAGTATTTT

V: TRBV18
D: TRBD1
J: TRBJ1-1
size: -
CDR3: CASSPGTGQNTEAFF
DNA: TGTGCCAGCTCACCAGGGACAGGGCAGAACACTGAAGCTTTCTTT

V: TRBV3-1
D: TRBD1
J: TRBJ1-1
size: -
CDR3: CASSPGQANGAFF
DNA: TGTGCCAGCAGCCCCGGACAGGCAAACGGGGCTTTCTTT

V: TRBV2
D: TRBD1
J: TRBJ1-4
size: -
CDR3: CASSEKRWDRAEKLFF
DNA: TGTGCCAGCAGTGAAAAGAGGTGGGACAGGGCTGAAAAACTGTTTTTT

V: TRBV13
D: -
J: TRBJ2-7
size: few
CDR3: CASRTIGNPYEQYF
DNA: TGTGCCAGCAGGACTATCGGGAATCCTTACGAGCAGTACTTC

V: TRBV28
D: TRBD2
J: TRBJ2-7
size: many
CDR3: CASSKRTSFHEQYF
DNA: TGTGCCAGCAGTAAGCGGACTAGCTTCCACGAGCAGTACTTC

V: TRBV27
D: TRBD2
J: TRBJ2-7
size: many
CDR3: CASQEGVGLNYEQYF
DNA: TGTGCCAGCCAAGAAGGAGTGGGACTAAACTACGAGCAGTACTTC

V: TRBV7-2
D: -
J: TRBJ2-3
size: many
CDR3: CASSPNGRGSTDTQYF
DNA: TGTGCCAGCAGCCCAAATGGGAGGGGGAGCACAGATACGCAGTATTTT

V: TRBV7-9
D: -
J: TRBJ2-5
size: -
CDR3: CAVPAPTETQYF
DNA: TGTGCCGTCCCGGCACCGACGGAGACCCAGTACTTC

V: TRBV27
D: -
J: TRBJ1-2
size: -
CDR3: CASSLYFPINVPAGAGYTF
DNA: TGTGCCAGCAGTTTATATTTCCCCATAAATGTCCCAGCGGGAGCTGGCTACACCTTC

V: TRBV11-2
D: TRBD1
J: TRBJ2-7
size: many
CDR3: CASSTGVTTYEQYF
DNA: TGTGCCAGCAGTACAGGGGTGACTACCTACGAGCAGTACTTC

V: TRBV5-6
D: TRBD2
J: TRBJ2-1
size: many
CDR3: CASSPIAGGVNEQFF
DNA: TGTGCCAGCAGCCCGATAGCGGGAGGAGTCAATGAGCAGTTCTTC

V: TRBV20-1
D: -
J: TRBJ2-3
size: many
CDR3: CSARDMVKSTDTQYF
DNA: TGCAGTGCTAGAGATATGGTGAAAAGCACAGATACGCAGTATTTT

V: TRBV6-1
D: TRBD1
J: TRBJ1-2
size: -
CDR3: CASSEAPGTGTSSYTF
DNA: TGTGCCAGCAGTGAAGCCCCCGGGACAGGGACCTCCAGCTACACCTTC

V: TRBV12-3/TRBV12-4
D: -
J: TRBJ1-1
size: many
CDR3: CASSFFGVNRRAFF
DNA: TGTGCCAGCAGTTTTTTCGGAGTTAATCGCAGGGCTTTCTTT

V: TRBV7-9
D: -
J: TRBJ2-1
size: -
CDR3: CAGSFPGVYNEQFF
DNA: TGTGCCGGCAGCTTTCCAGGGGTCTACAATGAGCAGTTCTTC

V: TRBV20-1
D: -
J: TRBJ2-1
size: -
CDR3: CSARDLQGATYKEQFF
DNA: TGCAGTGCTAGAGATCTCCAAGGGGCCACCTACAAGGAGCAGTTCTTC

V: TRBV19
D: -
J: TRBJ2-7
size: -
CDR3: CASSIGTVAAVPGVQYF
DNA: TGTGCCAGTAGTATAGGTACCGTGGCGGCAGTCCCTGGGGTGCAGTACTTC

V: TRBV13
D: TRBD1
J: TRBJ1-2
size: -
CDR3: CASSLEQGGYTF
DNA: TGTGCCAGCAGCTTAGAACAGGGGGGCTACACCTTC

V: TRBV7-9
D: -
J: TRBJ1-5
size: few
CDR3: CASSLDGYLNQPQHF
DNA: TGTGCCAGCAGCTTAGACGGCTACCTCAATCAGCCCCAGCATTTT

V: TRBV18
D: -
J: TRBJ2-2
size: -
CDR3: CASSRNRENTGELFF
DNA: TGTGCCAGCTCCCGCAACAGGGAGAACACCGGGGAGCTGTTTTTT

V: TRBV20-1
D: -
J: TRBJ1-1
size: many
CDR3: CSARSGGGRLGTEAFF
DNA: TGCAGTGCTAGGTCGGGTGGTGGACGTCTTGGGACTGAAGCTTTCTTT

V: TRBV3-1
D: TRBD2
J: TRBJ2-1
size: -
CDR3: CASSQDPASGRGNEQFF
DNA: TGTGCCAGCAGCCAAGATCCGGCTAGCGGGAGGGGAAATGAGCAGTTCTTC

V: TRBV29-1
D: TRBD1
J: TRBJ1-1
size: many
CDR3: CSGRQGASNTEAFF
DNA: TGCAGCGGCAGACAGGGGGCTTCGAACACTGAAGCTTTCTTT

V: TRBV27
D: -
J: TRBJ1-5
size: many
CDR3: CASSLWGVGQPQHF
DNA: TGTGCCAGCAGTTTGTGGGGGGTTGGCCAGCCCCAGCATTTT

V: TRBV28
D: TRBD1
J: TRBJ2-7
size: many
CDR3: CASNPGTGVGEQYF
DNA: TGTGCCAGCAATCCGGGGACAGGGGTCGGCGAGCAGTACTTC

V: TRBV20-1
D: -
J: TRBJ2-3
size: many
CDR3: CSARGVEPRTDTQYF
DNA: TGCAGTGCTAGAGGGGTCGAGCCCCGCACAGATACGCAGTATTTT